This T cell receptor (beta chain) emerged from a study of long-term antiretroviral therapy in people with HIV. The run of the v3.0 immunoSEQ assay was at survey level. Assay used: immunoSEQ multiplex PCR; TCRdb lists only in-frame clones, some missing. The table has some 20,000 clones, roughly 80% seen once. The germline gives CDR1 SGHNT, CDR2 YYREEE (reference sequence). CDR3 length equals 16 residues. Trimming removed 4 bases from V and 8 bases from J; junction bases left unmatched: 14. Study-level findings and limits: Transplant donor controls retained higher diversity, though diversity increased after ART. Older ART regimens were possibly in use when the blood was collected between about 2003 and 2017.

The study drew at least one pre-ART and at least two post-ART PBMC samples from every donor. Remarks on this clone: Its antigen is not identified.

This receptor was obtained from a woman between 40 and 50 years old with HIV. V is TRBV5-4 and J is TRBJ1-2, with 10 bases identical to TRBD1. The source was unsorted PBMCs, collected 2.3 years after starting antiretroviral therapy. CDR3 DNA sequence: TGTGCCAGCAGCCCTCCTGGGACAGGGGTCTCACGGGGCTACACCTTC. Translation gives CASSPPGTGVSRGYTF.